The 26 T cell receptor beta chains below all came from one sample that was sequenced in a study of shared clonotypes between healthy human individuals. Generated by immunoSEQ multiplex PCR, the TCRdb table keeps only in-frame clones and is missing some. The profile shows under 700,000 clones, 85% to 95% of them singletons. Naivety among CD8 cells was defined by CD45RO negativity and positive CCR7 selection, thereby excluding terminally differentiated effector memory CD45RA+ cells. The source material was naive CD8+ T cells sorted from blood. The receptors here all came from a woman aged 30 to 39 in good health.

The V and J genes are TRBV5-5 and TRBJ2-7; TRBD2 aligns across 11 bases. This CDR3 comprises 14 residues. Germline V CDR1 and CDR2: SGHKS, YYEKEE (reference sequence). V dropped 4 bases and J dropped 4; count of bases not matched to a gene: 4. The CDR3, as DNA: TGTGCCAGCAGCCTCACTAGCGGGAGATACGAGCAGTACTTC. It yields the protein CASSLTSGRYEQYF. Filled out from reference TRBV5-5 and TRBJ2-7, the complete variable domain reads DAGVTQSPTHLIKTRGQQVTLRCSPISGHKSVSWYQQVLGQGPQFIFQYYEKEERGRGNFPDRFSARQFPNYSSELNVNALLLGDSALYLCASSLTSGRYEQYFGPGTRLTVT.

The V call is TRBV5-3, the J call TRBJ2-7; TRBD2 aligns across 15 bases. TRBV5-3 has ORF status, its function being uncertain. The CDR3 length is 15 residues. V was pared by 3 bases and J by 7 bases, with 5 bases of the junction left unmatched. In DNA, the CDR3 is TGTGCCAGAAGCTCAGGACTAGCGGGAGGGCGAGAGCAGTACTTC. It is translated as CARSSGLAGGREQYF.

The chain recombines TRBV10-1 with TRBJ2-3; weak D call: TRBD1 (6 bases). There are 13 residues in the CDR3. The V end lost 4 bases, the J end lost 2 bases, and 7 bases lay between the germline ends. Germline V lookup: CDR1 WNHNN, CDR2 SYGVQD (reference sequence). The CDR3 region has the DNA TGCGCCAGCAGTGCAGGGGACACAGATACGCAGTATTTT. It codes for CASSAGDTDTQYF.

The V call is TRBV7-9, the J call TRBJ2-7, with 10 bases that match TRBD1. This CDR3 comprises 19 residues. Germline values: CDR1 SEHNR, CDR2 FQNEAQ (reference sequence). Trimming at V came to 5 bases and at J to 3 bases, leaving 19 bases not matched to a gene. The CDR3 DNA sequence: TGTGCCAGCAGCGACAGAGCGACAGGGGGCCCAGGGGAAAACTACGAGCAGTACTTC. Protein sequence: CASSDRATGGPGENYEQYF.

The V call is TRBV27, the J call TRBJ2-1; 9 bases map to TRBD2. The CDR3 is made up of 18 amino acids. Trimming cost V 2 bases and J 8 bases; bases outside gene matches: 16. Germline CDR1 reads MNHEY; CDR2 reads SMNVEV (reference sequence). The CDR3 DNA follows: TGTGCCAGCAGTTTAAGTATCCTCGGTAGCGGGAGTTTGGATGAGCAGTTCTTC. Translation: CASSLSILGSGSLDEQFF.

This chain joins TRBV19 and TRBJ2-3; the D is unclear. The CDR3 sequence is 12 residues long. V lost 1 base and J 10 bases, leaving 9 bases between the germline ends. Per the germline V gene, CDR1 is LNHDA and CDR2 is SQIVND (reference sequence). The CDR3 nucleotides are TGTGCCAGTAGTATAGCCAGCTACGCGCAGTATTTT. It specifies CASSIASYAQYF.

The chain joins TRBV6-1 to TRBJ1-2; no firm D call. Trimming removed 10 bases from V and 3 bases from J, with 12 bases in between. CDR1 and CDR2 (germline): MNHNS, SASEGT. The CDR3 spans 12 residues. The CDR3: CATVGSYYGYTF. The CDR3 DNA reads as TGTGCCACGGTCGGCAGCTACTATGGCTACACCTTC.

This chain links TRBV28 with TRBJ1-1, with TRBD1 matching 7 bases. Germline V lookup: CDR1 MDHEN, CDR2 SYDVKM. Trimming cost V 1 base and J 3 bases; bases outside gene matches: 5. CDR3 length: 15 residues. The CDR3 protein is CASSLFGGGYTEAFF. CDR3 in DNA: TGTGCCAGCAGTTTATTTGGAGGGGGCTACACTGAAGCTTTCTTT.

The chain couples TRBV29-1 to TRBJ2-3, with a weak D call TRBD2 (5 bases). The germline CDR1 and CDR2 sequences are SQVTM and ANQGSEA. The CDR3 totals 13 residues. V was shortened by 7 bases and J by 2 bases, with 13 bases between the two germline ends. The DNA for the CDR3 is TGCAGCGAAATGAGGGTGAACACAGATACGCAGTATTTT. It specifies CSEMRVNTDTQYF.

The CDR3 loop reads CASSQETGVGQPQHF. CDR3 in DNA: TGCGCCAGCAGCCAAGAAACAGGGGTCGGTCAGCCCCAGCATTTT. This chain joins TRBV4-1 and TRBJ1-5; 7 bases are a match to TRBD1. Unmatched junction bases numbered 5, after V lost 0 bases and J lost 6 bases. Germline CDR1 MGHRA, CDR2 YSYEKL. This CDR3 region has 15 residues.

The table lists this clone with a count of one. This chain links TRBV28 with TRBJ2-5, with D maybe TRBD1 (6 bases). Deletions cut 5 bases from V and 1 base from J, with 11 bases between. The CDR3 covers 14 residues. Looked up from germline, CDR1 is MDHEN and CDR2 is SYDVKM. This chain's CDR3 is CASSPTGIQETQYF. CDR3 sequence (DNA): TGTGCCAGCAGTCCAACAGGGATCCAAGAGACCCAGTACTTC.

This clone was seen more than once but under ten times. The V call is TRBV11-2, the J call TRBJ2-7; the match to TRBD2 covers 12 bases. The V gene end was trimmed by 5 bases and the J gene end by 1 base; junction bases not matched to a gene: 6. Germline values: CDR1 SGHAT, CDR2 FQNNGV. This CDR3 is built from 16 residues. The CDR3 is CASSGRTSGTSYEQYF. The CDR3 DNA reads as TGTGCCAGCAGCGGTCGGACTAGCGGGACTTCCTACGAGCAGTACTTC.

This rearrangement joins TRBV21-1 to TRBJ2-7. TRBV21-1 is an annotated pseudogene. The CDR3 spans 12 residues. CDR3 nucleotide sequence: TGTGCCAGCAGCTTGTCGGACTACGAGCAGTACTTC. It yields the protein CASSLSDYEQYF.

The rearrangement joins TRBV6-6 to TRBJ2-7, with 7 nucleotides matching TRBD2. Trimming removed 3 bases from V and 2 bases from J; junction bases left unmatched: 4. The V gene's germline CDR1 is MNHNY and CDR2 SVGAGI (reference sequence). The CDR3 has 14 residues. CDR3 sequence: CASSYRGGTYEQYF. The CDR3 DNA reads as TGTGCCAGCAGTTATCGCGGGGGAACCTACGAGCAGTACTTC.

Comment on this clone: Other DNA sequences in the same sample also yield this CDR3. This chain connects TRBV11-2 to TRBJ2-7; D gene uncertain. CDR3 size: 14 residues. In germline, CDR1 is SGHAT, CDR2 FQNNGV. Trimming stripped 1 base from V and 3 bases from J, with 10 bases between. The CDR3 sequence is CASSLGTGNYEQYF. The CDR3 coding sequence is TGTGCCAGCAGCTTAGGTACTGGGAACTACGAGCAGTACTTC.

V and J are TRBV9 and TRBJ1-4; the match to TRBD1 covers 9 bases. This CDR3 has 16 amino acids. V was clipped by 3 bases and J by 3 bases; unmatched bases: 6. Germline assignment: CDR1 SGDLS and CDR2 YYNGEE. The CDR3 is CASSATGGMANEKLFF. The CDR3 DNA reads TGTGCCAGCAGCGCAACAGGGGGCATGGCTAATGAAAAACTGTTTTTT.

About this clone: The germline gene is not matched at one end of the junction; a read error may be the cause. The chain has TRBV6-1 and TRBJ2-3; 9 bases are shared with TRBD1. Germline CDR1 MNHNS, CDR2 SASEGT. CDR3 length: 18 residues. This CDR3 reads CASREASVQGAVTDTQYF. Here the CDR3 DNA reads TGTGCCAGCAGAGAAGCAAGCGTACAGGGGGCCGTCACAGATACGCAGTATTTT.

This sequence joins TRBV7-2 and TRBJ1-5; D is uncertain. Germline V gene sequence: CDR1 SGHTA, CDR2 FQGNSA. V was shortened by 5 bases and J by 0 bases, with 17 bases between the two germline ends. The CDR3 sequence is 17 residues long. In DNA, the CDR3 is TGTGCCAGCAGCCCGCCGGACGGAATCTATAGCAATCAGCCCCAGCATTTT. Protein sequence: CASSPPDGIYSNQPQHF. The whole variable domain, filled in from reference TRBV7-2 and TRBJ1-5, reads GAGVSQSPSNKVTEKGKDVELRCDPISGHTALYWYRQSLGQGLEFLIYFQGNSAPDKSGLPSDRFSAERTGGSVSTLTIQRTQQEDSAVYLCASSPPDGIYSNQPQHFGDGTRLSIL.

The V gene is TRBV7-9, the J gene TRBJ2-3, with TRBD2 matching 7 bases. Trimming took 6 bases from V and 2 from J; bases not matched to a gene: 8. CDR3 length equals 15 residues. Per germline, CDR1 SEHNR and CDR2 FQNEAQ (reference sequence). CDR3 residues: CASRSSGPSTDTQYF. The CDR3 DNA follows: TGTGCCAGCAGGTCTAGCGGACCCTCCACAGATACGCAGTATTTT.

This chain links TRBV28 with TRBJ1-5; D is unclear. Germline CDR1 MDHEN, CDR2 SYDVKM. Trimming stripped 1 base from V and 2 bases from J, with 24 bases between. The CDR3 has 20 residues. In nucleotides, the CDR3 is TGTGCCAGCAGTTTATCTAGGTCGGGAGGATTGGAAGATGGCAATCAGCCCCAGCATTTT. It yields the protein CASSLSRSGGLEDGNQPQHF.

The CDR3 coding sequence is TGTGCCAGCAGCCGGAGAGGGTCAGGGACAGGCCATGAGCAGTACTTC. Protein: CASSRRGSGTGHEQYF. The chain is built from TRBV28 and TRBJ2-7, with 8 bases fitting TRBD1. The trim removed 6 bases at V and 7 bases at J, leaving 17 bases unmatched. The CDR3 is made up of 16 amino acids. Germline assignment: CDR1 MDHEN and CDR2 SYDVKM. Supplemented by reference TRBV28 and TRBJ2-7, the full variable domain reads DVKVTQSSRYLVKRTGEKVFLECVQDMDHENMFWYRQDPGLGLRLIYFSYDVKMKEKGDIPEGYSVSREKKERFSLILESASTNQTSMYLCASSRRGSGTGHEQYFGPGTRLTVT.

CDR3 bases: TGTGCCAGCAGTCGCGGACAGGGTCGCTTCTACGAGCAGTACTTC. Translating gives CASSRGQGRFYEQYF. The rearrangement uses TRBV7-9 and TRBJ2-7; 8 nucleotides line up with TRBD1. This CDR3 has 15 amino acids. V lost 6 bases to trimming and J lost 3 bases; unmatched junction nucleotides: 10. Germline V gene sequence: CDR1 SEHNR, CDR2 FQNEAQ (reference sequence).

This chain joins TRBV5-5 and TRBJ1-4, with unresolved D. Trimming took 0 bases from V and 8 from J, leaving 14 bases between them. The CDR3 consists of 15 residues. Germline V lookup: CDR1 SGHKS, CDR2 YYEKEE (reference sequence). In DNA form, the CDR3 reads TGTGCCAGCAGCTTGGCGACGGCCTACTCGGAAAAACTGTTTTTT. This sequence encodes CASSLATAYSEKLFF.

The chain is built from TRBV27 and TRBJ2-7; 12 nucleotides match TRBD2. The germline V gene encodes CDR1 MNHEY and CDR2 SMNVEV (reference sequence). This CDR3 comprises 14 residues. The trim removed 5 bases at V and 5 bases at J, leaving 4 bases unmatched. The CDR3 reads CASSLAGGKNEQYF. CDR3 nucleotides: TGTGCCAGCAGTCTAGCGGGAGGGAAGAACGAGCAGTACTTC.

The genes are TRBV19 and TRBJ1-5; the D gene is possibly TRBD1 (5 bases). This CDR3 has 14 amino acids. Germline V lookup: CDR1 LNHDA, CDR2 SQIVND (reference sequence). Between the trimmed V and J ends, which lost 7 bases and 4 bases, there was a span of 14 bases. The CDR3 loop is CASMGVRENQPQHF. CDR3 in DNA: TGTGCCAGTATGGGGGTGAGGGAGAATCAGCCCCAGCATTTT.

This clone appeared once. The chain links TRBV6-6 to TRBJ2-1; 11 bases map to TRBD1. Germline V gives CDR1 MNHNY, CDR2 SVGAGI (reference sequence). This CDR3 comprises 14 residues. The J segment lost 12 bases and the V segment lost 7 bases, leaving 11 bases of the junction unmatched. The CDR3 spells CASTNPGQGDGQFF. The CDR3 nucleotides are TGTGCCAGCACAAATCCGGGACAGGGGGATGGGCAGTTCTTC.